This TCR beta chain was identified during a study of T cells in Graves' hyperthyroidism and ophthalmopathy. From RNA transcripts, TCR beta CDR3 regions were amplified. Initially, a first-round RT-PCR of the TCR CDR3 employed the HTBI primer set. TCRdb recomputed calls from the multiplex PCR reads with MiXCR, one row per CDR3 protein. This table has more than 500,000 distinct CDR3 sequences, about 14% appearing once. Trimming took 3 bases from V and 0 from J, leaving 11 bases between them. This CDR3 has 15 residues. This clonotype was detected many times. This TCR was recovered from a woman aged 35 to 49 with Graves' hyperthyroidism. V is TRBV12-3 or TRBV12-4 and J is TRBJ1-1, with D hard to call. Sequencing input: blood. This CDR3 reads CASSLGLGMNTEAFF. CDR3 bases: TGTGCCAGCAGTTTGGGTCTGGGAATGAACACTGAAGCTTTCTTT.